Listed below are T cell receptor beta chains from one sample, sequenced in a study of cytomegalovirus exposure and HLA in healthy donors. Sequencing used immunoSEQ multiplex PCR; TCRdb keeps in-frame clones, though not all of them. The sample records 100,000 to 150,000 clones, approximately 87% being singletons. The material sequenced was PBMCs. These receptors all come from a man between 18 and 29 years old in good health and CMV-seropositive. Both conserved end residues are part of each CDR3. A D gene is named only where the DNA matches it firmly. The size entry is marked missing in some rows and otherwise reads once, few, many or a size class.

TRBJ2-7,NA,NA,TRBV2,CAGATGEGHEQYF,TGTGCCGGGGCGACAGGGGAGGGACACGAGCAGTACTTC
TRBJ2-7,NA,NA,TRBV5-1,CASSLASTTYEQYF,TGCGCCAGCAGCTTGGCCAGTACCACCTACGAGCAGTACTTC
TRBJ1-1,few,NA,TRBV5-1,CASSSSGYTEAFF,TGCGCCAGCAGCTCATCAGGGTACACTGAAGCTTTCTTT
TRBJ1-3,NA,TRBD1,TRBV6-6,CASKGQGERNTIYF,TGTGCCAGCAAAGGACAGGGGGAAAGAAACACCATATATTTT
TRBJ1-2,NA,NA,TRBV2,CASSGFEVPNVDYGYTF,TGTGCCAGCAGCGGATTCGAGGTGCCAAACGTCGACTATGGCTACACCTTC
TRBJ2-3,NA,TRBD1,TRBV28,CASRSHTGGGGDTQYF,TGTGCCAGCAGATCCCATACAGGGGGAGGAGGAGATACGCAGTATTTT
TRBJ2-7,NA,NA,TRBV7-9,CASSSSGRGATYEQYF,TGTGCCAGCAGCTCTTCAGGGAGGGGGGCTACCTACGAGCAGTACTTC
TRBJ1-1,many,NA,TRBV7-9,CASSRENEGNTEAFF,TGTGCCAGCAGCCGCGAGAACGAGGGGAACACTGAAGCTTTCTTT
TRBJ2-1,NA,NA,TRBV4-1,CASSHRQLAPFNEQFF,TGCGCCAGCAGCCACCGCCAACTAGCCCCTTTCAATGAGCAGTTCTTC
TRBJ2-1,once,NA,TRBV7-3,CASSLRSGWSSDNEQFF,TGTGCCAGCAGCTTAAGGTCGGGGTGGAGTTCTGACAATGAGCAGTTCTTC
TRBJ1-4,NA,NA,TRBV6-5,CASTPSAGLEKLFF,TGTGCCAGCACCCCCTCGGCAGGGTTGGAAAAACTGTTTTTT
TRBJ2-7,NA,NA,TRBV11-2,CASSIEGGQREEQYF,TGTGCCAGCAGCATAGAGGGGGGGCAGCGTGAAGAGCAGTACTTC
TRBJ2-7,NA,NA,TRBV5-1,CASSLSSTLGEQYF,TGCGCCAGCAGCTTGTCGTCCACTCTAGGCGAGCAGTACTTC
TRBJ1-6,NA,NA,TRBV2,CASSRDTRMRSPLHF,TGTGCCAGCAGCCGGGACACTAGAATGCGGTCACCCCTCCACTTT
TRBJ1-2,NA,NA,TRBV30,CAWSVFGGRGGYTF,TGTGCCTGGAGTGTCTTTGGCGGACGGGGTGGCTACACCTTC
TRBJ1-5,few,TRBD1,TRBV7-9,CASSSTGANQPQHF,TGTGCCAGCAGCTCGACAGGGGCCAATCAGCCCCAGCATTTT
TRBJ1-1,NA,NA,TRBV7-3,CASSLTLGQRAFF,TGTGCCAGCAGCTTAACTCTGGGACAACGAGCTTTCTTT
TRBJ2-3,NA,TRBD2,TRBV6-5,CASRDSGGFTDTQYF,TGTGCCAGCAGAGATAGCGGGGGGTTCACAGATACGCAGTATTTT
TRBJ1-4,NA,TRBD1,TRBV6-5,CASSLTGPNEKLFF,TGTGCCAGCAGCTTGACAGGGCCTAATGAAAAACTGTTTTTT
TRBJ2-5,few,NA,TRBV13,CASSLGGPETQYF,TGTGCCAGCAGCTTAGGGGGGCCAGAGACCCAGTACTTC
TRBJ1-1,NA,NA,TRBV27,CASSLSPGLGTEAFF,TGTGCCAGCAGTTTATCACCAGGGTTGGGCACTGAAGCTTTCTTT
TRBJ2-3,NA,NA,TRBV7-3,CASSLLGGDTQYF,TGTGCCAGCAGCTTACTGGGCGGGGATACGCAGTATTTT
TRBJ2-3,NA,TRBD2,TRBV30,CAWERGADTQYF,TGTGCCTGGGAGCGGGGAGCAGATACGCAGTATTTT
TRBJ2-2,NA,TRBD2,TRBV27,CASSYIIGGVLTGELFF,TGTGCCAGCAGTTATATTATCGGGGGGGTTCTAACCGGGGAGCTGTTTTTT
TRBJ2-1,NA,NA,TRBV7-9,CASSLAGGGEKQFF,TGTGCCAGCAGCTTAGCGGGCGGGGGCGAGAAGCAGTTCTTC
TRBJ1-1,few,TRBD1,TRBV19,CASMLDRGTEAFF,TGTGCCAGTATGCTGGACAGGGGCACTGAAGCTTTCTTT
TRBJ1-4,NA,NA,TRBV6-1,CATNREGRGAEKLFF,TGTGCCACAAACCGGGAGGGGCGCGGGGCTGAAAAACTGTTTTTT
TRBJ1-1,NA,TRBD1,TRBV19,CASSLQGENTEAFF,TGTGCCAGTAGCTTACAGGGGGAGAACACTGAAGCTTTCTTT
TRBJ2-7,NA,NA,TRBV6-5,CASNKPGGEQYF,TGTGCCAGCAACAAACCAGGTGGCGAGCAGTACTTC
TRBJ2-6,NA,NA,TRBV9,CASSSHPGQSSGANVLTF,TGTGCCAGCAGCTCACATCCGGGACAATCCTCTGGGGCCAACGTCCTGACTTTC